This TCR beta chain was captured by sequencing in a study of shared clonotypes between healthy human individuals. Study-wide background: Three plates were used per donor for CD4 naive, three for CD4 memory, two for CD8 naive and one for CD8 memory.

Sequenced by immunoSEQ multiplex PCR; TCRdb stores in-frame clones only, minus some. The table records around 2,000,000 clones, around 93% of them present only once. CD45RO-negative, CCR7-positively selected cells formed the naive CD8 fraction, excluding terminally differentiated effector memory CD45RA+ cells. The donors were adults (healthy and HIV-negative) with no recent acute infections or vaccinations. This CDR3 comprises 15 residues. The ends lost 5 bases at V and 6 bases at J; junction bases unmatched: 7. Looked up from germline, CDR1 is LNHDA and CDR2 is SQIVND (reference sequence). The TCR was taken from a man between 18 and 29 years old in good health. Some clones in this sample may be carry-over from other donors' samples. Sequencing input: naive CD8+ T cells from PBMCs. This chain connects TRBV19 to TRBJ2-3; 11 bases match TRBD2. CDR3 residues: CASSLTGLAADTQYF. The CDR3 DNA reads TGTGCCAGTAGTCTTACGGGACTAGCGGCTGATACGCAGTATTTT.